These T cell receptor beta chains were read from a single sample in a study of CD8 T cells in Susac syndrome. MiXCR, applied by TCRdb to the immunoSEQ multiplex PCR reads, yields one record per CDR3 protein. Of 100,000 or so distinct CDR3 sequences in the sample, roughly 94% are singletons; the top ten hold 0.3% to 0.35%. Sequencing input: CD4+ T cells from PBMCs. The receptor source for this set is a human donor with Susac syndrome. The CDR3 runs from the conserved cysteine through the conserved F or W. The D gene is left open where the match is weak. Clone size is stated in some rows and not others, as once, few, many or a class when expanded.

NA,TRBJ1-1,NA,TRBV5-1,TGCGCCAGCAGCTTGGTAGGGGAGACTGAAGCTTTCTTT,CASSLVGETEAFF
NA,TRBJ1-5,NA,TRBV30,TGTGCCTGGAGTGTACTAACGGAACAGCCCCAGCATTTT,CAWSVLTEQPQHF
few,TRBJ1-5,NA,TRBV2,TGTGCCAGCCTCAGGGAGCCTCATCAGCCCCAGCATTTT,CASLREPHQPQHF
NA,TRBJ1-4,NA,TRBV5-1,TGCGCCAGCAGCTGGAGCGGCGAAAAACTGTTTTTT,CASSWSGEKLFF
NA,TRBJ1-2,NA,TRBV3-1,TGTGCCAGCAGCCAGGGTATTGATGGCTACACCTTC,CASSQGIDGYTF
NA,TRBJ2-1,NA,TRBV20-1,TGCAGTGCTAGCGGGGGAAGGGAGCAGTTCTTC,CSASGGREQFF
NA,TRBJ1-2,NA,TRBV3-1,TGTGCCAGCAGCGGCCATTTGCAGGGTCGATATGGCTACACCTTC,CASSGHLQGRYGYTF
NA,TRBJ1-2,NA,TRBV10-3,TGTGCCATCTGGGACGCAGCTAACTATGGCTACACCTTC,CAIWDAANYGYTF
once,TRBJ2-1,TRBD2,TRBV4-1,TGCGCCAGCAGCCAGTTGGGACTAGCCAATGAGCAGTTCTTC,CASSQLGLANEQFF
NA,TRBJ2-7,NA,TRBV7-3,TGTGCCAGCAGCTTGAATTCCGTGGGGGCTAAAGGCGAGCAGTACTTC,CASSLNSVGAKGEQYF
NA,TRBJ2-2,NA,TRBV20-1,TGCAGTGCTAGACAAAGGGGGAACACCGGGGAGCTGTTTTTT,CSARQRGNTGELFF
NA,TRBJ2-7,NA,TRBV6-5,TGTGCCAGCAGTCAACTCCTGGGGGGCTACGAGCAGTACTTC,CASSQLLGGYEQYF
once,TRBJ2-3,TRBD2,TRBV28,TGTGCCAGCGGAACTCCCCTCGGGAGGGGGAGCACAGATACGCAGTATTTT,CASGTPLGRGSTDTQYF
few,TRBJ2-1,TRBD2,TRBV24-1,TGTGCCACCACTGAGCGGGGGGGCCTTGGTGAGCAGTTCTTC,CATTERGGLGEQFF
NA,TRBJ2-5,NA,TRBV2,TGTGCCAGCAGGGGTGGCGAGACCCAGTACTTC,CASRGGETQYF
NA,TRBJ2-6,TRBD1,TRBV12-3/TRBV12-4,TGTGCCAGCAGAGACCGGGACAGGGCTGGGGCCAACGTCCTGACTTTC,CASRDRDRAGANVLTF
NA,TRBJ1-5,TRBD1,TRBV4-2,TGTGCCAGCAGCCCTACAGGGGTGGACCAGCCCCAGCATTTT,CASSPTGVDQPQHF
NA,TRBJ2-2,NA,TRBV12-3/TRBV12-4,TGTGCCAGCAGTCCCAGTAGTGTGGTTAACACCGGGGAGCTGTTTTTT,CASSPSSVVNTGELFF
NA,TRBJ1-1,NA,TRBV12-3/TRBV12-4,TGTGCCAGCAGTCCCCCGCGCGGCCTATCATACACTGAAGCTTTCTTT,CASSPPRGLSYTEAFF
NA,TRBJ1-6,NA,TRBV28,TGTGCCAGCAGTCGGGGGGATAATTCACCCCTCCACTTT,CASSRGDNSPLHF
NA,TRBJ2-7,TRBD1,TRBV5-4,TGTGCCAGCAGCTCGGGACAGGGACGCCACGAGCAGTACTTC,CASSSGQGRHEQYF
NA,TRBJ2-2,NA,TRBV12-3/TRBV12-4,TGTGCCAGCAGTTTACGCGTGCCTGGGGTCGGGGAGCTGTTTTTT,CASSLRVPGVGELFF
NA,TRBJ1-1,NA,TRBV20-1,TGCAGTGCTAGGAGCGGGGTAACTGAAGCTTTCTTT,CSARSGVTEAFF
NA,TRBJ2-7,NA,TRBV28,TGTGCCAGCGGTTACGAGCAGTACTTC,CASGYEQYF
NA,TRBJ1-2,NA,TRBV29-1,TGCAGCGTTGAAGACCCCACGGACATGGGGGGCTACACCTTC,CSVEDPTDMGGYTF
NA,TRBJ1-6,NA,TRBV19,TGTGCCAGTAAAAGGGACACAAATTCACCCCTCCACTTT,CASKRDTNSPLHF
NA,TRBJ2-3,TRBD2,TRBV20-1,TGCAGTGCCCGCGCTGGGACTAGCGGGGGGGCCGGTAGGAGCACAGATACGCAGTATTTT,CSARAGTSGGAGRSTDTQYF
NA,TRBJ1-3,TRBD1,TRBV15,TGTGCCAGCCAGGGGGTCTCTGGAAACACCATATATTTT,CASQGVSGNTIYF
once,TRBJ2-5,TRBD2,TRBV20-1,TGCAGTGCCGACGTCCTAGCGGGGGGACCGCGGGAGACCCAGTACTTC,CSADVLAGGPRETQYF
NA,TRBJ1-1,NA,TRBV7-2,TGTGCCAGCAGCCTGGACAGGAACACTGAAGCTTTCTTT,CASSLDRNTEAFF
NA,TRBJ2-3,NA,TRBV5-6,TGTGCCAGCAGCTTAGGCACCCGCACAGATACGCAGTATTTT,CASSLGTRTDTQYF
NA,TRBJ2-3,NA,TRBV9,TGTGCCAGCAGCGTCGACAGGATTAGCACAGATACGCAGTATTTT,CASSVDRISTDTQYF
NA,TRBJ2-4,NA,TRBV18,TGTGCCAGCTCACCAGCCGGGGAAAACATTCAGTACTTC,CASSPAGENIQYF
NA,TRBJ2-1,TRBD2,TRBV20-1,TGCAGTGCTTCGAGCGGGGGGGCATACAATGAGCAGTTCTTC,CSASSGGAYNEQFF
NA,TRBJ1-5,NA,TRBV2,TGTGCCAGCAGTGGGGAAGGGAATAGCAATCAGCCCCAGCATTTT,CASSGEGNSNQPQHF
NA,TRBJ2-5,NA,TRBV9,TGTGCCAGCAGCGTAGGGCTAGCCCCAGAGACCCAGTACTTC,CASSVGLAPETQYF
NA,TRBJ2-5,TRBD2,TRBV12-3/TRBV12-4,TGTGCCAGCAGTCGGACTAGCGGGGGAGAGACCCAGTACTTC,CASSRTSGGETQYF
once,TRBJ2-7,NA,TRBV29-1,TGCAGCGTTGAAACGGGGGCGCACGAGCAGTACTTC,CSVETGAHEQYF
few,TRBJ2-5,NA,TRBV19,TGTGCCAGTAGTCAGGTCCAAGAGACCCAGTACTTC,CASSQVQETQYF
NA,TRBJ2-5,TRBD2,TRBV3-1,TGTGCCAGCAGCCAAGGAGCGGCTAGCGGAGAGACCCAGTACTTC,CASSQGAASGETQYF
NA,TRBJ2-7,NA,TRBV29-1,TGCAGCGTTTGTCGGTCAGGGTGCGACGAGCAGTACTTC,CSVCRSGCDEQYF
few,TRBJ2-2,NA,TRBV9,TGTGCCAGCAGCGGGACAGCTACGGACGGGGAGCTGTTTTTT,CASSGTATDGELFF
NA,TRBJ2-6,NA,TRBV6-5,TGTGCCAGCAGACAGGGTATATTGGGGGCCAACGTCCTGACTTTC,CASRQGILGANVLTF
NA,TRBJ2-5,NA,TRBV7-9,TGTGCCAGCAGCCTGGGGAGTCAGCGTCAAGAGACCCAGTACTTC,CASSLGSQRQETQYF
NA,TRBJ1-2,TRBD1,TRBV29-1,TGCAGCGCCGGAGGGGGCAGGGGCTACACCTTC,CSAGGGRGYTF
NA,TRBJ2-5,NA,TRBV4-1,TGCGCCAGCAGCCAAGATCACATCCAAGGAGAGACCCAGTACTTC,CASSQDHIQGETQYF
NA,TRBJ2-1,NA,TRBV5-1,TGCGCCAGCAGCTTTACTAGTCGGTCCTACAATGAGCAGTTCTTC,CASSFTSRSYNEQFF
NA,TRBJ2-3,NA,TRBV6-5,TGTGCCAGCAGTTCCAACCGGCATACGCAGTATTTT,CASSSNRHTQYF
NA,TRBJ2-4,TRBD1,TRBV30,TGTGCCTGGGATCAGGGGGCATTGAACATTCAGTACTTC,CAWDQGALNIQYF
NA,TRBJ2-1,NA,TRBV5-1,TGCGCCAGCAGCTTGGGACCGCCTTGGAATGAGCAGTTCTTC,CASSLGPPWNEQFF
NA,TRBJ1-1,TRBD1,TRBV30,TGTGCCTGGAGTGCCCTTCCATTTACAGGGGTCATGAACACTGAAGCTTTCTTT,CAWSALPFTGVMNTEAFF
NA,TRBJ2-5,TRBD2,TRBV2,TGTGCCAGCAGTGAAAGCGGGGGCACGGGGACCCAGTACTTC,CASSESGGTGTQYF